These 5 T cell receptor beta chains originate from one sample sequenced in a study of CD8+ T cells in alopecia areata. Extraction and reverse transcription of RNA yielded cDNA as the sequencing template. Repertoires were generated with immunoSEQ multiplex PCR, while TCRdb's copy carries only in-frame clones and drops some. The sample has some 170,000 clones; 50% to 60% are singletons. The sequenced sample was CD4+ T cells sorted from blood, obtained at week 0. These receptors all stem from a human donor with alopecia areata.

In its sample, this clone was seen a few times. The chain couples TRBV7-8 to TRBJ2-7, with TRBD1 identical over 10 bases. The CDR3 covers 15 residues. J was trimmed by 1 base and V by 6 bases; bases with no gene match: 6. Looked up from germline, CDR1 is SGHVS and CDR2 is FQNEAQ. As DNA, the CDR3 is TGTGCCAGCAGTCGGGACAGGGGAACATCCTACGAGCAGTACTTC. Translated: CASSRDRGTSYEQYF.

V and J are TRBV5-1 and TRBJ2-5; 11 bases align to TRBD1. J gave up 5 bases and V 4 bases, and 7 bases lay outside the gene matches. From germline, CDR1 is SGHRS and CDR2 YFSETQ. CDR3 length: 15 amino acids. CDR3 sequence: CASSRDRGFGETQYF. Written as DNA, the CDR3 is TGCGCCAGCAGCCGGGACAGGGGGTTTGGGGAGACCCAGTACTTC.

V gene TRBV29-1 combines with J gene TRBJ1-1, with a weak D call TRBD1 (5 bases). Trimming cost V 5 bases and J 0 bases, with 16 bases left between them. This CDR3 comprises 15 residues. From germline, CDR1 is SQVTM and CDR2 ANQGSEA. The CDR3 region has the DNA TGCAGCGTTACCCCCTCCCGACAGCTGAACACTGAAGCTTTCTTT. Translating gives CSVTPSRQLNTEAFF. The full variable domain, completed using reference TRBV29-1 and TRBJ1-1, is SAVISQKPSRDICQRGTSLTIQCQVDSQVTMMFWYRQQPGQSLTLIATANQGSEATYESGFVIDKFPISRPNLTFSTLTVSNMSPEDSSIYLCSVTPSRQLNTEAFFGQGTRLTVV.

The rearrangement uses TRBV30 and TRBJ2-7, with TRBD1 matching 8 bases. V lost 4 bases to trimming and J lost 2 bases; unmatched junction nucleotides: 7. From germline, CDR1 is GTSNPN and CDR2 SVGIG (reference sequence). The CDR3 contains 14 residues. The CDR3 reads CAWKRQGPAYEQYF. CDR3 sequence (DNA): TGTGCCTGGAAGCGACAGGGGCCGGCCTACGAGCAGTACTTC.

This clone was detected once. The J gene is TRBJ2-7, the V gene TRBV30, with D possibly being TRBD2 (6 bases). The V gene's germline CDR1 is GTSNPN and CDR2 SVGIG (reference sequence). V was shortened by 0 bases and J by 1 base, with 10 bases between the two germline ends. The CDR3 is made up of 14 amino acids. The CDR3 reads CAWSVGGLSYEQYF. The CDR3 DNA reads as TGTGCCTGGAGTGTTGGGGGACTGTCCTACGAGCAGTACTTC.